Listed below are T cell receptor beta chains from one sample, sequenced in a study of T cells after yellow fever vaccination. Each CDR3 protein is one row after TCRdb ran MiXCR on the 5' RACE reads. The sample lists 450,000 to 550,000 distinct CDR3 sequences; 21% were seen once. Specimen: PBMCs, collected roughly 20 days after the first yellow fever vaccination. The receptors here all came from a man younger than 35 who received the YFV17D yellow fever vaccine. Each CDR3 is given with its conserved first and last residue. Each record gives: V gene, clone size, D gene, J gene, CDR3 protein, CDR3 DNA. A D gene is named only where the DNA matches it firmly. Size is omitted from some rows. Given values are once, few, many or a class for expanded clones.

v_call: TRBV7-9; clone_size: few; d_call: NA; j_call: TRBJ2-5; cdr3_aa: CASSLETWGTETQYF; cdr3_nt: TGTGCCAGCAGCTTAGAAACATGGGGTACGGAGACCCAGTACTTC
v_call: TRBV14; clone_size: few; d_call: NA; j_call: TRBJ2-1; cdr3_aa: CASSQDWGRNEQFF; cdr3_nt: TGTGCCAGCAGCCAAGATTGGGGACGCAATGAGCAGTTCTTC
v_call: TRBV14; clone_size: few; d_call: NA; j_call: TRBJ1-2; cdr3_aa: CASSQAAGSTINYGYTF; cdr3_nt: TGTGCCAGCAGCCAAGCTGCAGGATCAACAATTAACTATGGCTACACCTTC
v_call: TRBV12-3/TRBV12-4; clone_size: few; d_call: TRBD1; j_call: TRBJ2-7; cdr3_aa: CASSLDRTGIAYEQYF; cdr3_nt: TGTGCCAGCAGTTTAGATAGGACAGGGATTGCCTACGAGCAGTACTTC
v_call: TRBV18; clone_size: NA; d_call: NA; j_call: TRBJ1-2; cdr3_aa: CASSPSQGLSPYGYTF; cdr3_nt: TGTGCCAGCTCACCTAGCCAGGGTCTATCGCCCTATGGCTACACCTTC
v_call: TRBV12-3/TRBV12-4; clone_size: NA; d_call: NA; j_call: TRBJ2-5; cdr3_aa: CASTLTPGPQETQYF; cdr3_nt: TGTGCCAGCACCCTGACCCCAGGGCCTCAAGAGACCCAGTACTTC
v_call: TRBV7-9; clone_size: NA; d_call: NA; j_call: TRBJ2-7; cdr3_aa: CASSTGQPLDEQYF; cdr3_nt: TGTGCCAGCAGCACTGGACAGCCACTTGACGAGCAGTACTTC
v_call: TRBV7-9; clone_size: NA; d_call: TRBD1; j_call: TRBJ1-3; cdr3_aa: CASSLVGQADNTIYF; cdr3_nt: TGTGCCAGCAGCTTAGTCGGACAGGCAGACAACACCATATATTTT
v_call: TRBV21-1; clone_size: NA; d_call: NA; j_call: TRBJ2-2; cdr3_aa: CASSKGPTGGGANTGELFF; cdr3_nt: TGTGCCAGCAGCAAAGGGCCAACAGGGGGCGGTGCGAACACCGGGGAGCTGTTTTTT
v_call: TRBV3-1; clone_size: NA; d_call: NA; j_call: TRBJ2-2; cdr3_aa: CATSQDDGISGELFF; cdr3_nt: TGTGCCACCAGCCAAGATGACGGGATCAGCGGGGAGCTGTTTTTT
v_call: TRBV12-3/TRBV12-4; clone_size: few; d_call: NA; j_call: TRBJ1-5; cdr3_aa: CASRINRTPHQPQHF; cdr3_nt: TGTGCCAGCAGAATAAACAGGACACCCCATCAGCCCCAGCATTTT
v_call: TRBV20-1; clone_size: NA; d_call: NA; j_call: TRBJ1-2; cdr3_aa: CSATQGYYGYTF; cdr3_nt: TGCAGTGCTACTCAGGGATACTATGGCTACACCTTC
v_call: TRBV5-1; clone_size: many; d_call: NA; j_call: TRBJ2-3; cdr3_aa: CASSLVSGGRDTQYF; cdr3_nt: TGCGCCAGCAGCTTGGTTTCCGGGGGACGGGATACGCAGTATTTT
v_call: TRBV7-2; clone_size: many; d_call: NA; j_call: TRBJ2-2; cdr3_aa: CASSPQGNTGELFF; cdr3_nt: TGTGCCAGCAGCCCACAGGGGAACACCGGGGAGCTGTTTTTT
v_call: TRBV7-2; clone_size: NA; d_call: NA; j_call: TRBJ1-1; cdr3_aa: CASSPYGNEAFF; cdr3_nt: TGTGCCAGCAGCCCATATGGAAATGAAGCTTTCTTT
v_call: TRBV30; clone_size: few; d_call: NA; j_call: TRBJ2-1; cdr3_aa: CAWSVLYNEQFF; cdr3_nt: TGTGCCTGGAGTGTACTCTACAATGAGCAGTTCTTC
v_call: TRBV10-3; clone_size: few; d_call: NA; j_call: TRBJ1-4; cdr3_aa: CATSRDTGEKLFF; cdr3_nt: TGTGCCACTTCACGGGACACCGGTGAAAAACTGTTTTTT
v_call: TRBV3-1; clone_size: NA; d_call: NA; j_call: TRBJ1-1; cdr3_aa: CASSRDTGFAAAFF; cdr3_nt: TGTGCCAGCAGCCGCGACACAGGTTTCGCAGCCGCTTTCTTT
v_call: TRBV20-1; clone_size: NA; d_call: NA; j_call: TRBJ1-5; cdr3_aa: CSARVARGTQPQHF; cdr3_nt: TGCAGTGCTAGAGTTGCAAGAGGGACTCAGCCCCAGCATTTT
v_call: TRBV12-3/TRBV12-4; clone_size: few; d_call: NA; j_call: TRBJ2-1; cdr3_aa: CATTTRSSYNEQFF; cdr3_nt: TGTGCCACCACCACTAGGAGCTCCTACAATGAGCAGTTCTTC
v_call: TRBV7-2; clone_size: NA; d_call: NA; j_call: TRBJ2-2; cdr3_aa: CASTHRDLQTGELFF; cdr3_nt: TGTGCCAGCACCCATCGGGACCTCCAAACCGGGGAGCTGTTTTTT
v_call: TRBV5-1; clone_size: NA; d_call: TRBD1; j_call: TRBJ1-6; cdr3_aa: CASSSGAGGNSPLHF; cdr3_nt: TGCGCCAGCAGCTCGGGTGCAGGGGGAAATTCACCCCTCCACTTT